This T cell receptor beta chain originates from a study of blood T cells in healthy people across ages. The study, taken as a whole, reports: The study lacked donor CMV status, which possibly confounded expanded clonotype changes.

The authors ran a second PCR of about 6 to 11 cycles using a sample-barcoded 5' primer and a J-beta primer mix. TCRdb called the 5' RACE reads again in MiXCR, with one record for every CDR3 protein. The sample lists about 600,000 distinct CDR3 sequences; around 50% were seen once. The length of the CDR3 is 14 residues. The germline V gene encodes CDR1 DFQATT and CDR2 SNEGSKA (reference sequence). V was trimmed by 6 bases and J by 1 base, leaving 13 bases between them. Of note for this clonotype: Its target is unknown.

V gene TRBV20-1 combines with J gene TRBJ1-5, with D possibly being TRBD1 (5 bases). The receptor was isolated from a man at least 80 years old in good health. The sample comprised blood. The CDR3 region has the DNA TGCAGTGCGGCTGGACAAGCAAGCAATCAGCCCCAGCATTTT. It specifies CSAAGQASNQPQHF.